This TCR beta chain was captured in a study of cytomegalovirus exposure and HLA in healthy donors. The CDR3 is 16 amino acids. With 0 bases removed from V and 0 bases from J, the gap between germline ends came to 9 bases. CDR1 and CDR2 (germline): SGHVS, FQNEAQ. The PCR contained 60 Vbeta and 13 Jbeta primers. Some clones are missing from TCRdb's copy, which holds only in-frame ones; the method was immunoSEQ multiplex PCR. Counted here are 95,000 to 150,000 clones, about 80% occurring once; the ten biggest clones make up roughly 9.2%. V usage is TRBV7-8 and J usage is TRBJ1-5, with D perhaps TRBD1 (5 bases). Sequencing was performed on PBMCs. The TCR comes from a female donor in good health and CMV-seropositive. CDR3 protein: CASSLATVRSNQPQHF. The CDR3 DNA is TGTGCCAGCAGCTTAGCGACAGTCCGTAGCAATCAGCCCCAGCATTTT.